This TCR beta chain was obtained from a study of cytomegalovirus exposure and HLA in healthy donors. The wider study: A prior analysis found some 110 million unique TCR beta sequences from around 200 million T cells.

Whole-study results and caveats: In vitro work confirmed that three CMV-associated chains recognize CMV antigens. DRB1 showed the most TCR associations and HLA-C the fewest in a later analysis, as rates varied by HLA locus.

Primers: 60 Vbeta forward and 13 Jbeta reverse. TCRdb's copy holds only in-frame clones and misses some; the assay was immunoSEQ multiplex PCR. The sample consists of about 140,000 clones, roughly 80% of them appearing once. Concerning this clone itself: Its antigen remains unknown.

Trimming removed 5 bases from V and 1 base from J, with 18 bases in between. The germline V gene has CDR1 LNHDA and CDR2 SQIVND (reference sequence). The CDR3 is 16 residues long. The V and J genes are TRBV19 and TRBJ2-7; a weak D match, TRBD2 (6 bases). The receptor was derived from a female donor in good health and CMV-seronegative. The sample comprised PBMCs. The CDR3 sequence is CASSPRGREASYEQYF. The CDR3 nucleotides are TGTGCCAGTAGTCCCCGGGGCAGGGAGGCTTCCTACGAGCAGTACTTC.